This entry lists 21 T cell receptor beta chains sequenced from one sample in a study of cytomegalovirus exposure and HLA in healthy donors. Sequenced by immunoSEQ multiplex PCR; TCRdb stores in-frame clones only, minus some. The sample lists around 190,000 clones, more than 75% occurring once. Sequencing input: PBMCs. These receptor sequences come from a man aged 30 to 45 in good health and CMV-seropositive.

The chain carries TRBV5-6 and TRBJ1-1; D is perhaps TRBD1 (6 bases). Germline values: CDR1 SGHDT, CDR2 YYEEEE. V was shortened by 3 bases and J by 6 bases, with 9 bases between the two germline ends. The CDR3 is 12 amino acids. In DNA form, the CDR3 reads TGTGCCAGCAGCTGGGGGCGGTCTGAAGCTTTCTTT. Amino acid sequence: CASSWGRSEAFF.

The chain joins TRBV11-2 to TRBJ2-1; D tentatively reads TRBD1 or TRBD2 (6 bases each). Germline assignment: CDR1 SGHAT and CDR2 FQNNGV. The CDR3 extends over 14 amino acids. Trimming left V 4 bases short and J 8 bases short, with 15 bases between. The DNA for the CDR3 is TGTGCCAGCAGCTCACCGGGGGCATACGATGAGCAGTTCTTC. Amino acids: CASSSPGAYDEQFF.

The chain is built from TRBV25-1 and TRBJ1-2; D unclear. Trimming took 4 bases from V and 6 from J, leaving 12 bases between them. The CDR3 covers 13 residues. CDR1 MGHDK and CDR2 SYGVNS come from the germline V gene. The CDR3 sequence is CASSVLLRDGYTF. The CDR3 bases are TGTGCCAGCAGTGTACTCCTACGGGATGGCTACACCTTC.

This clone showed up just once. The V gene is TRBV2, the J gene TRBJ2-7; D ambiguous. Germline-derived CDR1 and CDR2 are SNHLY and FYNNEI. V was shortened by 5 bases and J by 0 bases, with 17 bases between the two germline ends. The length of the CDR3 is 16 residues. In nucleotides, the CDR3 is TGTGCCAGCAGTCCCCTTGAAACAGCGAACTCCTACGAGCAGTACTTC. Amino acids: CASSPLETANSYEQYF.

This clone was seen once. The chain is built from TRBV4-1 and TRBJ1-6; a possible D gene is TRBD1 (6 bases). In germline, CDR1 is MGHRA, CDR2 YSYEKL. The V and J ends lost 0 bases and 11 bases respectively, with 23 bases between them. CDR3 size: 18 residues. CDR3 sequence (DNA): TGCGCCAGCAGCCAAGACCCCGGGGCAGGGGCTACCGGGGCACCCCTCCACTTT. Translated, it gives CASSQDPGAGATGAPLHF.

CDR3 DNA: TGTGTCGTCTCCACCCAATCCTACGAGCAGTACTTC. Translated: CVVSTQSYEQYF. V usage is TRBV28 and J usage is TRBJ2-7; no clear D. From germline, CDR1 is MDHEN and CDR2 SYDVKM. The CDR3 spans 12 residues.

The chain joins TRBV7-9 to TRBJ2-5; the match to TRBD2 covers 7 bases. The CDR3 covers 14 residues. The junction had 8 bases not matched to a gene; V was cut back by 5 bases and J by 5 bases. Germline assignment: CDR1 SEHNR and CDR2 FQNEAQ (reference sequence). This chain's CDR3 is CASSIWDYGETQYF. CDR3 nucleotide sequence: TGTGCCAGCAGCATCTGGGACTACGGGGAGACCCAGTACTTC.

In its sample, this clone was seen once. The J gene is TRBJ2-7, the V gene TRBV9; 7 bases fit TRBD2. The CDR3 totals 16 residues. V shed 4 bases, J shed 2 bases, and the junction held 12 bases outside the gene matches. CDR1 SGDLS and CDR2 YYNGEE come from the germline V gene. The CDR3 DNA is TGTGCCAGCAGCCCCCCTTTAGCGGGCGGAACCTACGAGCAGTACTTC. It specifies CASSPPLAGGTYEQYF.

This clone was counted a few times. The rearrangement links TRBV7-9 to TRBJ2-4; 7 nucleotides agree with TRBD1. This CDR3 contains 15 residues. The germline V gene encodes CDR1 SEHNR and CDR2 FQNEAQ (reference sequence). The J segment lost 4 bases and the V segment lost 1 base, leaving 4 bases of the junction unmatched. This CDR3 reads CASSLGGTAKNIQYF. The CDR3 bases are TGTGCCAGCAGCTTAGGAGGGACAGCAAAAAACATTCAGTACTTC.

The CDR3 spells CASRRLAGVTYNEQFF. Here the CDR3 DNA reads TGTGCCAGCAGGCGACTAGCGGGAGTTACCTACAATGAGCAGTTCTTC. The J gene is TRBJ2-1, the V gene TRBV2; 12 bases match TRBD2. CDR3 length equals 16 residues. Germline trimming cut 6 bases from V and 2 bases from J; bases unmatched to any gene: 5. Looked up from germline, CDR1 is SNHLY and CDR2 is FYNNEI.

V is TRBV5-4 and J is TRBJ2-2; 8 positions match TRBD2. The CDR3 consists of 14 residues. The V gene's germline CDR1 is SGHNT and CDR2 YYREEE (reference sequence). J was trimmed by 5 bases and V by 1 base; bases with no gene match: 1. The CDR3 loop reads CASSLTGGTGELFF. CDR3 nucleotide sequence: TGTGCCAGCAGCTTGACGGGGGGGACCGGGGAGCTGTTTTTT.

V usage is TRBV13 and J usage is TRBJ2-3, with a possible D match to TRBD2 (6 bases). V lost 5 bases, J lost 1 base, and 13 bases lay in between. The CDR3 sequence is 15 residues long. CDR1 is PRHDT, CDR2 FYEKMQ, per germline (reference sequence). The CDR3 bases are TGTGCCAGCAGCCGGCGGGGTAGACGCACAGATACGCAGTATTTT. Its protein product is CASSRRGRRTDTQYF. Looking up the rest from reference TRBV13 and TRBJ2-3 gives the full variable domain: AAGVIQSPRHLIKEKRETATLKCYPIPRHDTVYWYQQGPGQDPQFLISFYEKMQSDKGSIPDRFSAQQFSDYHSELNMSSLELGDSALYFCASSRRGRRTDTQYFGPGTRLTVL.

This chain connects TRBV14 to TRBJ2-7; TRBD1 or TRBD2 may be the D gene (5 bases each). V was shortened by 4 bases and J by 6 bases, with 16 bases between the two germline ends. In germline, CDR1 is SGHDN, CDR2 FVKESK. This CDR3 is 14 amino acids long. The CDR3 nucleotides are TGTGCCAGCAGCCTCCCCGCAGGGACGGGCGAGCAGTACTTC. Residues: CASSLPAGTGEQYF.

Written as DNA, the CDR3 is TGCAGCGTTGCCCCGGGACAGAATCAGCCCCAGCATTTT. As protein: CSVAPGQNQPQHF. The chain uses TRBV29-1 and TRBJ1-5; TRBD1 agrees at 7 bases. This CDR3 has 13 amino acids. CDR1 is SQVTM and CDR2 is ANQGSEA in the germline V gene. Trimming at V came to 4 bases and at J to 4 bases, leaving 4 bases not matched to a gene.

The rearrangement uses TRBV11-3 and TRBJ2-3; D is perhaps TRBD1 (6 bases). V shed 7 bases and J shed 2 bases, with 10 bases lying between them. The CDR3 spans 13 residues. Germline CDR1 and CDR2: SGHNT and YENEEA. The CDR3 loop reads CASNWGPTDTQYF. CDR3 sequence (DNA): TGTGCCAGCAACTGGGGGCCCACAGATACGCAGTATTTT.

The chain employs TRBV6-4 and TRBJ1-2, with 7 bases aligning to TRBD1. The CDR3 spans 16 residues. Trimming cost V 0 bases and J 10 bases; bases outside gene matches: 14. Germline V gene data show CDR1 as MRHNA and CDR2 as SNTAGT. The chain's CDR3 is CASSDSNGGGGLDYTF. CDR3 nucleotide sequence: TGTGCCAGCAGTGACTCGAATGGAGGGGGCGGTTTAGACTACACCTTC.

The rearrangement joins TRBV6-5 to TRBJ1-1; D might be TRBD1 (5 bases). CDR1 is MNHEY and CDR2 is SVGAGI in the germline V gene. V dropped 6 bases and J dropped 0 bases, with 11 bases sitting between them. The CDR3 loop spans 14 amino acids. The CDR3 spells CASRKQALNTEAFF. The CDR3 DNA is TGTGCCAGCAGAAAACAGGCTTTGAACACTGAAGCTTTCTTT.

The V gene is TRBV7-6, the J gene TRBJ2-7, with 8 bases identical to TRBD1. The junction had 5 bases not matched to a gene; V was cut back by 5 bases and J by 2 bases. CDR1 is SGHVS, CDR2 FNYEAQ, per germline. The CDR3 runs to 14 residues. CDR3 coding DNA: TGTGCCAGCAGCCTATGGACAGGGCCCTACGAGCAGTACTTC. Encoded protein: CASSLWTGPYEQYF. Full variable domain (missing parts from reference TRBV7-6 and TRBJ2-7): GAGVSQSPRYKVTKRGQDVALRCDPISGHVSLYWYRQALGQGPEFLTYFNYEAQQDKSGLPNDRFSAERPEGSISTLTIQRTEQRDSAMYRCASSLWTGPYEQYFGPGTRLTVT.

A few counts support this clone. This rearrangement joins TRBV28 to TRBJ1-5; maybe TRBD1 (5 bases). V was clipped by 6 bases and J by 4 bases, with 13 bases between them. This CDR3 has 14 amino acids. Germline loops: CDR1 MDHEN, CDR2 SYDVKM. CDR3 sequence (DNA): TGTGCCAGCAGGGGAGAGGCAGGGAATCAGCCCCAGCATTTT. Translating it yields CASRGEAGNQPQHF.

This rearrangement joins TRBV14 to TRBJ2-6; D is possibly TRBD2 (6 bases). CDR3 length equals 18 residues. The germline V gene has CDR1 SGHDN and CDR2 FVKESK. V lost 2 bases and J 0 bases, leaving 14 bases between the germline ends. The DNA of the CDR3 is TGTGCCAGCAGCCAAAGCGGGCTCAGGTTCTCTGGGGCCAACGTCCTGACTTTC. Amino acids: CASSQSGLRFSGANVLTF.

J is TRBJ1-6 and V is TRBV27, with 11 bases matching TRBD1. In germline, CDR1 is MNHEY, CDR2 SMNVEV (reference sequence). The V gene end was trimmed by 0 bases and the J gene end by 10 bases; junction bases not matched to a gene: 2. The CDR3 has 15 amino acids. The DNA for the CDR3 is TGTGCCAGCAGTTTATCGGGGACAGGGGGATCACCCCTCCACTTT. This gives the protein CASSLSGTGGSPLHF.